Listed below are T cell receptor beta chains from one sample, sequenced in a study of chemoradiotherapy in HPV16-positive cancers. Generated by immunoSEQ multiplex PCR, the TCRdb table keeps only in-frame clones and is missing some. The sample gives roughly 13,000 clones, 69% of which show up once; roughly a fifth is in the top ten. Sample collection was performed from a patient who underwent chemoradiotherapy. The receptors derive from a human donor with HPV-associated anogenital cancer. Each CDR3 is given with its conserved first and last residue. The D gene is left open where the match is weak. Size is stated for part of the rows, as once, few or many counts, or as a class when the clone is expanded.

>TRBV7-2|NA|once|TRBJ2-7
CASSLVQPPYEQYF
TGTGCCAGCAGCTTAGTCCAGCCCCCCTACGAGCAGTACTTC
>TRBV28|TRBD1|NA|TRBJ1-5
CASRDRGRREGGQPQHF
TGTGCCAGCCGGGACAGGGGACGGCGCGAGGGGGGTCAGCCCCAGCATTTT
>TRBV6-5|TRBD2|NA|TRBJ2-5
CASRGSGKQETQYF
TGTGCCAGCAGGGGTAGCGGGAAGCAAGAGACCCAGTACTTC
>TRBV7-9|TRBD2|NA|TRBJ2-7
CASRPTSGGWEQYF
TGTGCCAGCAGACCAACTAGCGGGGGTTGGGAGCAGTACTTC
>TRBV28|NA|few|TRBJ2-5
CASSSVNQETQYF
TGTGCCAGCAGTTCCGTAAATCAAGAGACCCAGTACTTC
>TRBV7-7|TRBD2|NA|TRBJ2-5
CASSRSGGTKKETQYF
TGTGCTAGCAGCCGTAGCGGGGGGACGAAAAAGGAGACCCAGTACTTC
>TRBV7-9|NA|NA|TRBJ2-2
CASSLDSPNTGELFF
TGTGCCAGCAGCCTGGACAGCCCGAACACCGGGGAGCTGTTTTTT
>TRBV4-1|TRBD1|few|TRBJ1-2
CASSLAPDRAYGYTF
TGCGCCAGCAGCCTAGCGCCGGACAGGGCCTATGGCTACACCTTC
>TRBV7-2|NA|NA|TRBJ2-1
CASSWGLNNEQFF
TGTGCCAGCAGCTGGGGGTTAAACAATGAGCAGTTCTTC
>TRBV19|TRBD1|NA|TRBJ1-4
CASSTGQGRGEKLFF
TGTGCCAGTAGTACTGGACAGGGGCGGGGTGAAAAACTGTTTTTT
>TRBV5-1|TRBD2|NA|TRBJ2-5
CASSFAGEETQYF
TGCGCCAGCAGCTTTGCGGGAGAAGAGACCCAGTACTTC
>TRBV18|NA|NA|TRBJ2-3
CASSPGRGAADTQYF
TGTGCCAGCTCACCCGGCAGGGGGGCAGCAGATACGCAGTATTTT
>TRBV11-2|NA|few|TRBJ2-3
CASSYTTGSSTDTQYF
TGTGCCAGCAGTTATACAACAGGGTCCAGCACAGATACGCAGTATTTT
>TRBV5-5|TRBD1|NA|TRBJ1-2
CASSWGQGQYGYTF
TGTGCCAGCAGCTGGGGACAGGGGCAGTATGGCTACACCTTC
>TRBV7-9|NA|NA|TRBJ1-5
CASSFGSNQPQHF
TGTGCCAGCAGCTTTGGTAGCAATCAGCCCCAGCATTTT
>TRBV9|TRBD1|NA|TRBJ1-3
CASSAGQGTGNTIYF
TGTGCCAGCAGCGCAGGACAGGGTACTGGAAACACCATATATTTT
>TRBV9|TRBD2|few|TRBJ2-3
CASSAQLAGSVDTQYF
TGTGCCAGCAGCGCCCAACTAGCGGGGTCGGTAGATACGCAGTATTTT
>TRBV11-2|TRBD1|NA|TRBJ1-2
CASSSLQGARGYGYTF
TGTGCCAGCAGCTCCTTACAGGGGGCGCGAGGCTATGGCTACACCTTC
>TRBV28|NA|NA|TRBJ1-2
CASSSSGQRYGYTF
TGTGCCAGCAGCTCCAGCGGACAGAGATATGGCTACACCTTC
>TRBV5-1|TRBD1|NA|TRBJ2-5
CASSSGQGRETQYF
TGCGCCAGCAGCTCGGGACAGGGTCGGGAGACCCAGTACTTC
>TRBV6-5|NA|few|TRBJ1-1
CASSYGTEAFF
TGTGCCAGCAGTTACGGGACTGAAGCTTTCTTT
>TRBV30|NA|NA|TRBJ1-1
CAWSPLEGLGGGTEAFF
TGTGCCTGGAGTCCTTTGGAAGGACTCGGAGGGGGCACTGAAGCTTTCTTT
>TRBV7-6|NA|NA|TRBJ2-2
CASSSGTGELFF
TGTGCCAGCAGCTCCGGCACCGGGGAGCTGTTTTTT
>TRBV5-1|NA|NA|TRBJ2-5
CASSLGAGQETQYF
TGCGCCAGCAGCTTGGGTGCGGGTCAAGAGACCCAGTACTTC
>TRBV29-1|NA|NA|TRBJ2-5
CSHLGGDNRQETQYF
TGCAGCCACCTGGGGGGGGACAACCGGCAAGAGACCCAGTACTTC
>TRBV5-4|NA|NA|TRBJ2-3
CASSLGMLSTDTQYF
TGTGCCAGCAGCCTCGGTATGCTGAGCACAGATACGCAGTATTTT
>TRBV19|NA|NA|TRBJ1-5
CASVDWGSNQPQHF
TGTGCCAGTGTGGATTGGGGGTCCAATCAGCCCCAGCATTTT
>TRBV6-5|NA|NA|TRBJ1-2
CATGADYGYTF
TGTGCCACAGGGGCAGACTATGGCTACACCTTC
>TRBV7-7|TRBD1|NA|TRBJ1-1
CASSRDRGTEAFF
TGTGCTAGCAGCCGGGACAGGGGAACTGAAGCTTTCTTT
>TRBV7-9|NA|NA|TRBJ1-4
CASSPRGEGQYEKLFF
TGTGCCAGCAGCCCGAGGGGGGAGGGGCAGTATGAAAAACTGTTTTTT
>TRBV7-9|TRBD1|NA|TRBJ1-2
CASSPPGQGLVGYTF
TGTGCCAGCAGCCCGCCGGGACAGGGTTTAGTTGGCTACACCTTC
>TRBV2|NA|NA|TRBJ1-2
CASVRGDSYGYTF
TGTGCCAGCGTCCGCGGCGATTCCTATGGCTACACCTTC
>TRBV19|NA|NA|TRBJ1-2
CASSILTNYGYTF
TGTGCCAGTAGTATCCTGACTAACTATGGCTACACCTTC
>TRBV27|NA|NA|TRBJ1-5
CASSLIGASRQPQHF
TGTGCCAGCAGTTTAATAGGGGCCTCTAGGCAGCCCCAGCATTTT
>TRBV21-1|NA|NA|TRBJ2-3
CASSKADRDTQYF
TGTGCCAGCAGCAAAGCGGACAGAGATACGCAGTATTTT
>TRBV9|TRBD2|NA|TRBJ2-3
CASSSGSGGARTRTTDTQYF
TGTGCCAGCAGCTCCGGAAGCGGGGGGGCCCGCACTCGTACCACAGATACGCAGTATTTT
>TRBV7-2|NA|NA|TRBJ2-1
CASSVTLAANEQFF
TGTGCCAGCAGCGTCACCTTAGCGGCCAATGAGCAGTTCTTC
>TRBV30|NA|NA|TRBJ2-5
CAWNTRGGQETQYF
TGTGCCTGGAACACAAGGGGGGGCCAAGAGACCCAGTACTTC
>TRBV10-3|NA|few|TRBJ1-5
CAISESRDEPQHF
TGTGCCATCAGTGAGTCGCGGGATGAGCCCCAGCATTTT
>TRBV7-9|TRBD1|NA|TRBJ1-2
CASSLRNTGVGGYTF
TGTGCCAGCAGCTTACGTAATACAGGGGTTGGTGGCTACACCTTC
>TRBV7-9|NA|NA|TRBJ1-1
CASSTSGGNTEAFF
TGTGCCAGCAGCACCTCGGGGGGGAACACTGAAGCTTTCTTT
>TRBV5-1|NA|NA|TRBJ2-7
CASSLAGIGYEQYF
TGCGCCAGCAGCTTGGCGGGCATTGGCTACGAGCAGTACTTC
>TRBV4-1|NA|once|TRBJ1-1
CASSPAWATEAFF
TGCGCCAGCAGCCCAGCTTGGGCCACTGAAGCTTTCTTT
>TRBV30|NA|NA|TRBJ2-7
CAWSVGYSYEQYF
TGTGCCTGGAGTGTCGGTTACTCCTACGAGCAGTACTTC
>TRBV29-1|TRBD2|NA|TRBJ2-5
CSAGGGNDGTQYF
TGCAGCGCCGGGGGAGGGAATGACGGGACCCAGTACTTC
>TRBV10-3|TRBD2|NA|TRBJ2-5
CAISKLAGGPQETQYF
TGTGCCATCAGCAAACTAGCGGGGGGCCCCCAAGAGACCCAGTACTTC
>TRBV28|NA|once|TRBJ1-1
CASSLKLVNTEAFF
TGTGCCAGCAGTTTAAAACTAGTAAACACTGAAGCTTTCTTT
>TRBV7-2|TRBD1|NA|TRBJ1-2
CASSLARGTGGIGYTF
TGTGCCAGCAGCTTAGCACGCGGGACAGGGGGCATTGGCTACACCTTC